This entry lists 25 T cell receptor beta chains sequenced from one sample in a study of blood T cell repertoires in COVID-19. The table came from immunoSEQ multiplex PCR; TCRdb's copy has only in-frame clones and leaves some out. The data contain fewer than 90,000 clones, more than 75% of them singletons. Specimen: peripheral blood. These receptor sequences come from a human donor in a cohort sampled during active COVID-19.

J is TRBJ2-7 and V is TRBV10-3; 9 bases map to TRBD2. Germline V gene lookup returns CDR1 ENHRY and CDR2 SYGVKD. The junction had 7 bases not matched to a gene; V was cut back by 9 bases and J by 4 bases. CDR3 length: 13 amino acids. CDR3 region: CAIAGTSRYEQYV. The CDR3, as DNA: TGTGCCATAGCCGGGACTAGCAGGTACGAGCAGTACGTC.

The chain carries TRBV7-9 and TRBJ1-2; weak D call: TRBD1 (6 bases). The germline V gene has CDR1 SEHNR and CDR2 FQNEAQ (reference sequence). The CDR3 sequence is 14 residues long. Trimming removed 5 bases at V and 0 bases at J, with 10 bases between. CDR3 loop: CASSNTGTNYGYTF. The CDR3, as DNA: TGTGCCAGCAGCAATACAGGGACTAACTATGGCTACACCTTC.

The chain links TRBV14 to TRBJ2-1, with 11 bases fitting TRBD2. CDR1 SGHDN and CDR2 FVKESK come from the germline V gene. The CDR3 contains 13 residues. Germline trimming cut 4 bases from V and 10 bases from J; bases unmatched to any gene: 3. Here the CDR3 DNA reads TGTGCCAGCAGCCCTAGCGGGAGGAGGGAGCAGTTCTTC. This codes for CASSPSGRREQFF.

This rearrangement joins TRBV7-9 to TRBJ1-6; TRBD1 matches 7 bases. The CDR3 is 14 residues long. J was trimmed by 6 bases and V by 3 bases; bases with no gene match: 2. Germline V gene sequence: CDR1 SEHNR, CDR2 FQNEAQ (reference sequence). This CDR3 is CASSLGQPNSPLHF. The CDR3 coding sequence is TGTGCCAGCAGCTTGGGACAGCCTAATTCACCCCTCCACTTT. Together with reference TRBV7-9 and TRBJ1-6, the CDR3 gives the full variable domain: DTGVSQNPRHKITKRGQNVTFRCDPISEHNRLYWYRQTLGQGPEFLTYFQNEAQLEKSRLLSDRFSAERPKGSFSTLEIQRTEQGDSAMYLCASSLGQPNSPLHFGNGTRLTVT.

V gene TRBV6-5 combines with J gene TRBJ2-4; TRBD1 matches at 7 bases. CDR1 is MNHEY, CDR2 SVGAGI, per germline. Germline trimming cut 5 bases from V and 6 bases from J; bases unmatched to any gene: 4. This CDR3 is 13 amino acids long. CDR3 residues: CASSQYRGNIQYF. The CDR3 bases are TGTGCCAGCAGTCAATACAGGGGAAACATTCAGTACTTC.

This chain connects TRBV7-8 to TRBJ1-1; D may be TRBD1 (5 bases). V dropped 2 bases and J dropped 11 bases, with 18 bases sitting between them. Germline loops: CDR1 SGHVS, CDR2 FQNEAQ. This CDR3 spans 14 amino acids. As DNA, the CDR3 is TGTGCCAGCAGCTTAACCGCCGGGACTAGTGAGGCTTTCTTT. This sequence encodes CASSLTAGTSEAFF.

The chain is built from TRBV6-6 and TRBJ2-1; D remains unclear. This CDR3 is built from 13 residues. Germline lookup yields CDR1 MNHNY and CDR2 SVGAGI (reference sequence). V was trimmed by 4 bases and J by 7 bases, leaving 11 bases between them. This chain's CDR3 is CASSFPLRNEQFF. For the CDR3, the DNA is TGTGCCAGCAGTTTCCCTCTACGAAATGAGCAGTTCTTC.

The V gene is TRBV27, the J gene TRBJ1-2, with TRBD1 as a possible D gene (5 bases). Trimming removed 6 bases at V and 0 bases at J, with 14 bases between. The CDR3 has 15 residues. Germline V gives CDR1 MNHEY, CDR2 SMNVEV (reference sequence). The CDR3 DNA is TGTGCCAGCAGCAATAGCAGGGCGTCTAACTATGGCTACACCTTC. Amino acid sequence: CASSNSRASNYGYTF.

This sequence joins TRBV2 and TRBJ2-1; TRBD2 agrees at 9 bases. This CDR3 has 15 residues. CDR1 is SNHLY and CDR2 is FYNNEI in the germline V gene. V gave up 6 bases and J gave up 5 bases; unmatched junction bases: 8. CDR3 protein: CASRMTSGANNEQFF. CDR3 coding DNA: TGTGCCAGCAGAATGACTAGCGGAGCCAACAATGAGCAGTTCTTC.

This clone was recorded once. The chain joins TRBV11-2 to TRBJ2-2, with D uncertain. The CDR3 is made up of 12 amino acids. Trimming shortened V by 1 base and J by 6 bases, and 3 bases separated the two germline ends. Germline V gives CDR1 SGHAT, CDR2 FQNNGV. The CDR3 nucleotides read TGTGCCAGCAGCTTAGCGGCCGGGGAGCTGTTTTTT. Amino acid sequence: CASSLAAGELFF.

This sequence joins TRBV6-5 and TRBJ2-7; 9 bases are shared with TRBD1. V shed 8 bases and J 2 bases; nucleotides not matched to a gene: 7. From germline, CDR1 is MNHEY and CDR2 SVGAGI. The CDR3 length is 14 residues. The CDR3 DNA sequence: TGTGCCAGCGGTACAGGGGGCAGTCCCTACGAGCAGTACTTC. It yields the protein CASGTGGSPYEQYF.

V gene TRBV5-4 combines with J gene TRBJ2-2, with TRBD2 matching over 9 bases. Unmatched junction bases numbered 10, after V lost 6 bases and J lost 7 bases. Per germline, CDR1 SGHNT and CDR2 YYREEE (reference sequence). The CDR3 loop spans 15 amino acids. CDR3 DNA: TGTGCCAGCAAGACAGGACTAGCGTTCGGCGGGGAGCTGTTTTTT. The encoded protein is CASKTGLAFGGELFF.

This sequence joins TRBV28 and TRBJ2-1; D is perhaps TRBD2 (6 bases). The germline V gene encodes CDR1 MDHEN and CDR2 SYDVKM. Trimming shortened V by 6 bases and J by 2 bases, and 20 bases separated the two germline ends. The CDR3 has 17 amino acids. The CDR3 DNA reads as TGTGCCAGCAGGCCGTCTCTCGGGAGCGGAGCCTACAATGAGCAGTTCTTC. Protein product: CASRPSLGSGAYNEQFF. Full variable domain (rest looked up from reference TRBV28 and TRBJ2-1): DVKVTQSSRYLVKRTGEKVFLECVQDMDHENMFWYRQDPGLGLRLIYFSYDVKMKEKGDIPEGYSVSREKKERFSLILESASTNQTSMYLCASRPSLGSGAYNEQFFGPGTRLTVL.

This clone was seen a single time. The chain uses TRBV27 and TRBJ1-5; 11 nucleotides line up with TRBD1. Germline CDR1 and CDR2: MNHEY and SMNVEV (reference sequence). V gave up 6 bases and J gave up 4 bases; unmatched junction bases: 11. CDR3 length equals 17 residues. The CDR3 sequence: CASRGGTGGHPNQPQHF. CDR3 bases: TGTGCCAGCAGGGGGGGGACAGGGGGTCACCCGAATCAGCCCCAGCATTTT.

The chain employs TRBV12-3 or TRBV12-4 and TRBJ2-1; D uncertain. Trimming left V 4 bases short and J 5 bases short, with 9 bases between. CDR3 length: 13 amino acids. The chain's CDR3 is CASSYSNHNEQFF. In DNA form, the CDR3 reads TGTGCCAGCAGTTACTCTAATCACAATGAGCAGTTCTTC.

Only one count was recorded for this clone. The J gene is TRBJ2-3, the V gene TRBV21-1; TRBD2 was called by the table and not checked on the DNA. TRBV21-1 is reported as a pseudogene. The CDR3 contains 13 residues. The CDR3 sequence: CASGGAFEYTQYF. In DNA, the CDR3 is TGTGCCAGCGGGGGGGCTTTTGAGTATACGCAGTATTTT.

The chain combines TRBV6-5 with TRBJ1-1; D perhaps matches TRBD1 (5 bases). The germline gives CDR1 MNHEY, CDR2 SVGAGI. This CDR3 spans 16 amino acids. The germline V and J ends were trimmed by 2 bases and 6 bases, with 19 bases remaining between them. CDR3 DNA: TGTGCCAGCAGTTACGGTCCCGGGGTCCCGGGGGCTGAAGCTTTCTTT. As protein: CASSYGPGVPGAEAFF.

This clone has a handful of counts. The CDR3 loop reads CSARDSYSTDTQYF. The CDR3 nucleotides read TGCAGCGCCCGGGACAGCTATAGCACAGATACGCAGTATTTT. The J gene is TRBJ2-3, the V gene TRBV29-1; TRBD1 aligns across 7 bases. The trim removed 7 bases at V and 0 bases at J, leaving 7 bases unmatched. Germline lookup yields CDR1 SQVTM and CDR2 ANQGSEA. The CDR3 extends over 14 amino acids.

This clone has only one observation. The chain employs TRBV15 and TRBJ2-5, with D unresolved. The CDR3 spans 13 residues. The germline CDR1 and CDR2 sequences are LNHNV and YYDKDF (reference sequence). V was shortened by 5 bases and J by 4 bases, with 11 bases between the two germline ends. The CDR3 coding sequence is TGTGCCACCAGCCGGGTTCTAGGAGAGACCCAGTACTTC. Translating gives CATSRVLGETQYF.

The rearrangement links TRBV6-5 to TRBJ1-4; D remains ambiguous. Trimming stripped 6 bases from V and 0 bases from J, with 8 bases between. The CDR3 consists of 14 residues. CDR1 is MNHEY and CDR2 is SVGAGI in the germline V gene. CDR3 loop: CASSPSATNEKLFF. The CDR3, as DNA: TGTGCCAGCAGCCCGTCGGCAACTAATGAAAAACTGTTTTTT.

The chain joins TRBV12-3 or TRBV12-4 to TRBJ2-2, with no clear D. The CDR3 sequence is 13 residues long. Between the trimmed V and J ends, which lost 5 bases and 5 bases, there was a span of 9 bases. The CDR3 nucleotides are TGTGCCAGCAGTAATCAGGTGACCGGGGAGCTGTTTTTT. Amino acid sequence: CASSNQVTGELFF.

The V gene is TRBV4-2, the J gene TRBJ2-2, with unresolved D. Trimming took 5 bases from V and 6 from J, leaving 10 bases between them. This CDR3 spans 13 amino acids. The germline gives CDR1 LGHNA, CDR2 YNFKEQ. The CDR3 sequence: CASSSGWAGELFF. Here the CDR3 DNA reads TGTGCCAGCAGCTCAGGTTGGGCCGGGGAGCTGTTTTTT.

This clone was detected once. The chain employs TRBV5-8 and TRBJ2-3; 14 nucleotides line up with TRBD2. In germline, CDR1 is SGHTS, CDR2 YDEGEE. CDR3 length: 17 residues. J gave up 3 bases and V 3 bases, and 6 bases lay outside the gene matches. In nucleotides, the CDR3 is TGTGCCAGCAGCTCGGGACTAGCGGGAGAAGGGACAGATACGCAGTATTTT. It translates to CASSSGLAGEGTDTQYF.

This clone has a single count. The chain links TRBV7-2 to TRBJ2-3; 8 positions match TRBD2. The J segment lost 0 bases and the V segment lost 4 bases, leaving 6 bases of the junction unmatched. The CDR3 consists of 16 residues. Germline V gene sequence: CDR1 SGHTA, CDR2 FQGNSA. The CDR3 protein is CASSSQLAGSTDTQYF. CDR3 DNA: TGTGCCAGCAGCTCTCAATTAGCGGGGAGCACAGATACGCAGTATTTT.

The chain links TRBV3-1 (or the pseudogene TRBV3-2) to TRBJ2-3; tentative D call: TRBD2 (6 bases). The CDR3 length is 13 residues. Germline CDR1 and CDR2: LGHDT and YNNKEL (reference sequence). V was trimmed by 1 base and J by 7 bases, leaving 9 bases between them. The CDR3 region has the DNA TGTGCCAGCAGCCAAGGAGGGACTTATACGCAGTATTTT. It encodes CASSQGGTYTQYF.